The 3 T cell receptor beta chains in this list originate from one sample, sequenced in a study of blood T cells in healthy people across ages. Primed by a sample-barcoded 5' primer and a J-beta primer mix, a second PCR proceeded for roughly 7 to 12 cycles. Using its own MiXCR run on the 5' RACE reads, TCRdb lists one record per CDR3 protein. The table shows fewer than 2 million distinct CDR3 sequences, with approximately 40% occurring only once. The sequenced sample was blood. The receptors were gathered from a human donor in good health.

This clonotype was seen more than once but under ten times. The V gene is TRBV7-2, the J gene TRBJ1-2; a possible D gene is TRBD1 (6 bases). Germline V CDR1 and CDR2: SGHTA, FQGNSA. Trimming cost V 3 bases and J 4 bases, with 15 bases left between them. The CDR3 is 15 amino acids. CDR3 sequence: CASSFHGGRGYGYTF. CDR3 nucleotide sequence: TGTGCCAGCAGCTTTCACGGGGGGCGTGGCTATGGCTACACCTTC.

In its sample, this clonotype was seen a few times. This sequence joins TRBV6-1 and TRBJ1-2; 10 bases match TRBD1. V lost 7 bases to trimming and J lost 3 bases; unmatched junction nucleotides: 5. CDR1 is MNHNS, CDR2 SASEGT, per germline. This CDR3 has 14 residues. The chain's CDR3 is CASIRDRGDYGYTF. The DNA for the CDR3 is TGTGCCAGCATCCGGGACAGGGGAGACTATGGCTACACCTTC.

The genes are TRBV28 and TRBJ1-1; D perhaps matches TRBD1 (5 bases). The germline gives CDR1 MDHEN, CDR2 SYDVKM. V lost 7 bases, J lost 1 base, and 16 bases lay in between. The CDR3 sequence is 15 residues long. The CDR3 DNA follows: TGTGCCAGCACCAAAAAAGGGACGTGGAACACTGAAGCTTTCTTT. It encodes CASTKKGTWNTEAFF.